This entry lists 18 T cell receptor beta chains sequenced from one sample in a study of blood T cell repertoires in COVID-19. TCRdb's copy holds only in-frame clones and misses some; the assay was immunoSEQ multiplex PCR. The profile shows about 68,000 clones, more than 80% of them singletons. The specimen was peripheral blood. The receptors come from a man in his fifties with acute or convalescent COVID-19.

The gene calls are TRBV6-5 and TRBJ2-2, with D maybe TRBD2 (6 bases). CDR1 and CDR2 from the germline V gene are MNHEY and SVGAGI. The CDR3 is made up of 15 amino acids. Between the trimmed V and J ends, which lost 4 bases and 1 base, there was a span of 10 bases. The CDR3 protein is CASSSWRVNTGELFF. The CDR3 DNA reads TGTGCCAGCAGTTCGTGGAGGGTGAACACCGGGGAGCTGTTTTTT.

The chain combines TRBV6-5 with TRBJ2-7; TRBD1 agrees at 8 bases. The CDR3 has 14 amino acids. J gave up 3 bases and V 4 bases, and 5 bases lay outside the gene matches. The germline gives CDR1 MNHEY, CDR2 SVGAGI. This chain's CDR3 is CASSLDREYYEQYF. For the CDR3, the DNA is TGTGCCAGCAGTTTGGACAGGGAGTACTACGAGCAGTACTTC.

The chain employs TRBV2 and TRBJ1-5; D remains unclear. CDR1 is SNHLY, CDR2 FYNNEI, per germline. The CDR3 runs to 12 residues. Deletions cut 4 bases from V and 6 bases from J, with 7 bases between. The CDR3 DNA follows: TGTGCCAGCAGTGGAGAGGGTCAGCCCCAGCATTTT. Protein product: CASSGEGQPQHF.

The J gene is TRBJ1-2, the V gene TRBV28, with TRBD1 matching 10 bases. V shed 3 bases, J shed 4 bases, and the junction held 8 bases outside the gene matches. This CDR3 has 16 residues. In germline, CDR1 is MDHEN, CDR2 SYDVKM. The CDR3 here is CASSFVGQGNPYGYTF. The CDR3 coding sequence is TGTGCCAGCAGTTTCGTGGGACAGGGGAACCCCTATGGCTACACCTTC.

The J gene is TRBJ2-5, the V gene TRBV6-5; a weak D match, TRBD1 (6 bases). Germline V gene sequence: CDR1 MNHEY, CDR2 SVGAGI. This CDR3 contains 14 residues. Trimming cost V 7 bases and J 0 bases, with 12 bases left between them. CDR3 amino acids: CASKTGTYQETQYF. DNA of the CDR3: TGTGCCAGCAAGACAGGCACCTACCAAGAGACCCAGTACTTC.

The chain recombines TRBV5-4 with TRBJ1-1; tentatively, D is TRBD1 (6 bases). This CDR3 region has 15 residues. Trimming removed 4 bases from V and 2 bases from J, with 15 bases in between. Germline values: CDR1 SGHNT, CDR2 YYREEE (reference sequence). CDR3 coding DNA: TGTGCCAGCAGCCCCGGACAGTTGATAAACACTGAAGCTTTCTTT. This codes for CASSPGQLINTEAFF.

The genes are TRBV10-3 and TRBJ2-2; 8 bases align to TRBD2. The V gene's germline CDR1 is ENHRY and CDR2 SYGVKD. The junction had 8 bases not matched to a gene; V was cut back by 0 bases and J by 11 bases. CDR3 length: 15 amino acids. The CDR3 nucleotides read TGTGCCATCAGTGAGTCGGATAGCGGGAATGTCGAGCTGTTTTTT. It yields the protein CAISESDSGNVELFF.

The chain couples TRBV7-6 to TRBJ2-7; 7 bases are a match to TRBD1. The V segment lost 5 bases and the J segment 5 bases; nucleotides outside the gene matches: 9. The CDR3 extends over 14 amino acids. In germline, CDR1 is SGHVS, CDR2 FNYEAQ. CDR3 bases: TGTGCCAGCAGCCTAAACAGGGGTACCCACGAGCAGTACTTC. It is translated as CASSLNRGTHEQYF.

This chain's CDR3 is CACPGGGSATGELFF. The CDR3 DNA is TGTGCCTGCCCCGGGGGCGGGAGCGCCACCGGGGAGCTGTTTTTT. The V call is TRBV30, the J call TRBJ2-2; tentatively, D is TRBD2 (7 bases). CDR1 and CDR2 from the germline V gene are GTSNPN and SVGIG (reference sequence). This CDR3 has 15 residues. The V end was cut by 6 bases, the J end by 4 bases, with 18 bases between.

V is TRBV6-5 and J is TRBJ2-1; 8 bases line up with TRBD2. Per the germline V gene, CDR1 is MNHEY and CDR2 is SVGAGI. CDR3 length: 15 residues. V was pared by 6 bases and J by 7 bases, with 11 bases of the junction left unmatched. Here the CDR3 DNA reads TGTGCCAGCAGCTGGGTCGGGAGGGCCGTGAATGAGCAGTTCTTC. The encoded protein is CASSWVGRAVNEQFF.

The rearrangement links TRBV7-3 to TRBJ2-2; tentatively, D is TRBD1 (6 bases). The V and J ends lost 2 bases and 4 bases respectively, with 11 bases between them. The CDR3 totals 15 residues. Per the germline V gene, CDR1 is SGHTA and CDR2 is FQGTGA. CDR3 loop: CASSLAGTLTGELFF. CDR3 bases: TGTGCCAGCAGCTTAGCCGGGACACTCACCGGGGAGCTGTTTTTT.

The CDR3 loop reads CASSLQGTAGVYEQYF. CDR3 nucleotides: TGTGCCAGCAGTCTCCAGGGGACAGCGGGAGTATACGAGCAGTACTTC. V usage is TRBV7-2 and J usage is TRBJ2-7; D is perhaps TRBD2 (8 bases). The CDR3 is 16 residues long. The germline V gene encodes CDR1 SGHTA and CDR2 FQGNSA. V was trimmed by 6 bases and J by 4 bases, leaving 22 bases between them.

The CDR3 nucleotides are TGTGCCAGCAGTACCACCCCGGGACAGTCCTACGAGCAGTACTTC. Protein: CASSTTPGQSYEQYF. The chain combines TRBV27 with TRBJ2-7; 7 bases map to TRBD1. The germline gives CDR1 MNHEY, CDR2 SMNVEV (reference sequence). Unmatched junction bases numbered 8, after V lost 5 bases and J lost 1 base. The CDR3 consists of 15 residues.

This chain links TRBV3-1 (or the pseudogene TRBV3-2) with TRBJ2-1; 8 positions agree with TRBD2. The CDR3 is made up of 14 amino acids. Germline V CDR1 and CDR2: LGHDT, YNNKEL (reference sequence). V gave up 4 bases and J gave up 6 bases; unmatched junction bases: 5. The CDR3 coding sequence is TGTGCCAGCAGCCCCCAGCGGGAGCGCAATGAGCAGTTCTTC. Amino acid sequence: CASSPQRERNEQFF.

This clone was seen a few times. V gene TRBV27 combines with J gene TRBJ1-2; TRBD1 matches at 8 bases. Germline assignment: CDR1 MNHEY and CDR2 SMNVEV (reference sequence). The CDR3 sequence is 18 residues long. The J segment lost 9 bases and the V segment lost 5 bases, leaving 23 bases of the junction unmatched. The CDR3 here is CASSPHNAPGTGLERYTF. The CDR3 nucleotides are TGTGCCAGCAGTCCCCATAATGCCCCCGGGACAGGATTAGAGCGCTACACCTTC.

The rearrangement joins TRBV4-1 to TRBJ1-2; TRBD1 might be the D (6 bases). V gave up 4 bases and J gave up 6 bases, with 18 bases separating them. The CDR3 contains 15 residues. Germline assignment: CDR1 MGHRA and CDR2 YSYEKL. The chain's CDR3 is CASSPGGGGRNGYTF. The CDR3 DNA reads as TGCGCCAGCAGCCCCGGGGGCGGGGGGCGAAATGGCTACACCTTC.

A few counts support this clone. V is TRBV7-2 and J is TRBJ2-3; TRBD1 agrees at 7 bases. The length of the CDR3 is 16 residues. Looked up from germline, CDR1 is SGHTA and CDR2 is FQGNSA. V trimming: 2 bases; J trimming: 1 base; junction bases outside the gene matches: 6. CDR3 region: CASSLSGTARTDTQYF. CDR3 sequence (DNA): TGTGCCAGCAGCTTATCCGGGACAGCCCGCACAGATACGCAGTATTTT.

The chain links TRBV7-6 to TRBJ2-7; the match to TRBD2 covers 7 bases. Germline V gene lookup returns CDR1 SGHVS and CDR2 FNYEAQ. The CDR3 length is 15 residues. Trimming removed 1 base from V and 2 bases from J; junction bases left unmatched: 5. The CDR3 sequence: CASSLVAGTAYEQYV. CDR3 sequence (DNA): TGTGCCAGCAGCTTAGTAGCGGGCACCGCCTACGAGCAGTACGTC.